This TCR beta chain was captured in a study of response to subunit inactivated influenza vaccine. The germline gives CDR1 WSHSY, CDR2 SAAADI. V shed 6 bases and J 0 bases; nucleotides not matched to a gene: 6. The CDR3 contains 16 residues. TCRdb independently ran MiXCR on the RT-PCR reads; one entry per CDR3 protein. The sample includes about 620,000 distinct CDR3 sequences, 11% of them seen just once. This clonotype has more than one count but fewer than ten. The same data also contributed to another study, on T cells expressing NK-cell markers. This second report adds: UMI-tagged 5'RACE template switching yielded the TCR beta cDNA.

The clonotype was recovered from a man in his forties or fifties who received an inactivated influenza vaccine. Sequencing used PBMCs from blood, obtained on the day of vaccination. This chain joins TRBV10-2 and TRBJ2-5, with 11 bases matching TRBD2. The CDR3 loop reads CASSTRLAGNQETQYF. DNA for the CDR3: TGCGCCAGCAGCACCCGACTAGCGGGGAACCAAGAGACCCAGTACTTC.